The rows below give T cell receptor beta chains drawn from one sample of a study of blood T cell repertoires in COVID-19. Assay: immunoSEQ multiplex PCR; the TCRdb copy retains only in-frame clones and omits some. In the table there are 75,000 to 95,000 clones, approximately 82% of which are singletons. The sequencing sample was made of peripheral blood. The receptors were gathered from a man aged 55-75 years with acute or convalescent COVID-19. The CDR3 runs from the conserved cysteine through the conserved F or W. The order of the fields is V gene, J gene, clone size, D gene, CDR3 DNA, CDR3 protein. D genes are given only for firm matches. Clone size appears in some rows only: once, few, many, or a class for an expanded clone.

v_call: TRBV10-2
j_call: TRBJ2-4
clone_size: .
d_call: TRBD2
cdr3_nt: TGCGCCAGCAGTGAGGTAGCGGGCTTAGCCAAAAACATTCAGTACTTC
cdr3_aa: CASSEVAGLAKNIQYF

v_call: TRBV27
j_call: TRBJ2-3
clone_size: .
d_call: TRBD1
cdr3_nt: TGTGCCAGCAGTTTCCGCCGGGACAGGGGGGGTTCGGACACAGATACGCAGTATTTT
cdr3_aa: CASSFRRDRGGSDTDTQYF

v_call: TRBV12-3/TRBV12-4
j_call: TRBJ1-1
clone_size: .
d_call: .
cdr3_nt: TGTGCCAGCAGTCAAACTAGTGGGACTGAAGCTTTCTTT
cdr3_aa: CASSQTSGTEAFF

v_call: TRBV7-9
j_call: TRBJ1-3
clone_size: .
d_call: TRBD1
cdr3_nt: TGTGCCAGCAGCCCCGTAGGCAGGGGGACTGGAAACACCATATATTTT
cdr3_aa: CASSPVGRGTGNTIYF

v_call: TRBV18
j_call: TRBJ1-6
clone_size: .
d_call: TRBD1
cdr3_nt: TGTGCCAGCTCACGGACTCCTGACAGGGTTCGGAATTCACCCCTCCACTTT
cdr3_aa: CASSRTPDRVRNSPLHF

v_call: TRBV5-4
j_call: TRBJ1-1
clone_size: once
d_call: TRBD1
cdr3_nt: TGTGCCAGCAGCTCCACCGGGACAGGTTTCACTGAAGCTTTCTTT
cdr3_aa: CASSSTGTGFTEAFF

v_call: TRBV28
j_call: TRBJ2-1
clone_size: .
d_call: TRBD1
cdr3_nt: TGTGCCAGCAGGGGGACAGGGTCCTACAATGAGCAGTTCTTC
cdr3_aa: CASRGTGSYNEQFF

v_call: TRBV27
j_call: TRBJ1-2
clone_size: .
d_call: .
cdr3_nt: TGTGCCAGCAGTTTTAGAGGGAACTATGGCTACACCTTC
cdr3_aa: CASSFRGNYGYTF

v_call: TRBV3-1/TRBV3-2
j_call: TRBJ1-2
clone_size: .
d_call: TRBD1
cdr3_nt: TGTGCCAGCAGCTATGGCCCAGGGGGCGAAGGTTCCGGGCCCTATGGCTACACCTTC
cdr3_aa: CASSYGPGGEGSGPYGYTF

v_call: TRBV5-1
j_call: TRBJ2-5
clone_size: .
d_call: TRBD2
cdr3_nt: TGCGCCAGCAGCTTCACTAGCGGGGGGCAAGAGACCCAGTACTTC
cdr3_aa: CASSFTSGGQETQYF

v_call: TRBV4-3
j_call: TRBJ2-7
clone_size: .
d_call: .
cdr3_nt: TGCGCCAGCAGCCAAGATCTACGGTCCTACGAGCAGTACTTC
cdr3_aa: CASSQDLRSYEQYF

v_call: TRBV18
j_call: TRBJ2-2
clone_size: few
d_call: .
cdr3_nt: TGTGCCAGCTCAGGGGAGATAAACACCGGGGAGCTGTTTTTT
cdr3_aa: CASSGEINTGELFF

v_call: TRBV11-3
j_call: TRBJ2-1
clone_size: .
d_call: .
cdr3_nt: TGTGCCAGCAGCTCAGAGGGGCAGGGCAGGGTTGAGTTCTTC
cdr3_aa: CASSSEGQGRVEFF

v_call: TRBV6-6
j_call: TRBJ2-3
clone_size: .
d_call: TRBD2
cdr3_nt: TGTGCCAGCACGGGGGGGACAGATACGCAGTATTTT
cdr3_aa: CASTGGTDTQYF

v_call: TRBV11-3
j_call: TRBJ2-7
clone_size: .
d_call: TRBD1
cdr3_nt: TGTGCCAGCAGCTTAGATATTGGGACAGGGGGCGTCCACGAGCAGTACTTC
cdr3_aa: CASSLDIGTGGVHEQYF

v_call: TRBV7-6
j_call: TRBJ1-1
clone_size: .
d_call: TRBD1
cdr3_nt: TGTGCCAGCAGCTTCTTACAGGGGGTCATGAACACTGAAGCTTTCTTT
cdr3_aa: CASSFLQGVMNTEAFF

v_call: TRBV11-2
j_call: TRBJ2-5
clone_size: .
d_call: .
cdr3_nt: TGTGCCAGCAGCTTAGATCTAAGGACACCCCAAGAGACCCAGTACTTC
cdr3_aa: CASSLDLRTPQETQYF

v_call: TRBV5-1
j_call: TRBJ1-2
clone_size: .
d_call: .
cdr3_nt: TGCGCCAGCAGCTTGGAATCCCCAACCAGGGGAGGCTACACCTTC
cdr3_aa: CASSLESPTRGGYTF

v_call: TRBV6-6
j_call: TRBJ2-3
clone_size: .
d_call: .
cdr3_nt: TGTGCCAGCAGTTACTCTTTTCGGGGAGATACGCAGTATTTT
cdr3_aa: CASSYSFRGDTQYF

v_call: TRBV4-3
j_call: TRBJ2-7
clone_size: .
d_call: TRBD2
cdr3_nt: TGCGCCAGCAGCCAAGGTTGGGAGGGAACGCAGTACTTC
cdr3_aa: CASSQGWEGTQYF

v_call: TRBV6-6
j_call: TRBJ2-1
clone_size: .
d_call: TRBD1
cdr3_nt: TGTGCCAGCAGCCCCAGGGGGAATAATGAGCAGTTCTTC
cdr3_aa: CASSPRGNNEQFF

v_call: TRBV2
j_call: TRBJ2-2
clone_size: .
d_call: .
cdr3_nt: TGTGCCAGCAACACTCTCCTGCGGGGGCCCCCAGCCGGGGAGCTGTTTTTT
cdr3_aa: CASNTLLRGPPAGELFF

v_call: TRBV11-2
j_call: TRBJ1-1
clone_size: few
d_call: TRBD1
cdr3_nt: TGTGCCAGCAGCTCCCTGCGGGGACAGGGGGAAGCTTTCTTT
cdr3_aa: CASSSLRGQGEAFF

v_call: TRBV2
j_call: TRBJ2-7
clone_size: .
d_call: TRBD2
cdr3_nt: TGTGCCAGCAGTGAAGGTTTGTGGGGACTAGCGGGGGCCGTTTTCTACGAGCAGTACTTC
cdr3_aa: CASSEGLWGLAGAVFYEQYF

v_call: TRBV3-1/TRBV3-2
j_call: TRBJ1-5
clone_size: .
d_call: TRBD1
cdr3_nt: TGTGCCAGCAGCCAGTACCCCCTTCGGACAGGAGCAGATCAGCCCCAGCATTTT
cdr3_aa: CASSQYPLRTGADQPQHF

v_call: TRBV21-1
j_call: TRBJ1-1
clone_size: .
d_call: .
cdr3_nt: TGTGCCAGCAGCAAAGGCATAGCGGGGAACACTGAAGCTTTCTTT
cdr3_aa: CASSKGIAGNTEAFF

v_call: TRBV10-2
j_call: TRBJ1-1
clone_size: .
d_call: TRBD1
cdr3_nt: TGCGCCAGCAGTGACAGGGGGCGGATTCCTAACACTGAAGCTTTCTTT
cdr3_aa: CASSDRGRIPNTEAFF

v_call: TRBV5-6
j_call: TRBJ2-2
clone_size: once
d_call: .
cdr3_nt: TGTGCCAGCAGCTTGTATCAGGTTTCGAACACCGGGGAGCTGTTTTTT
cdr3_aa: CASSLYQVSNTGELFF

v_call: TRBV27
j_call: TRBJ1-1
clone_size: .
d_call: .
cdr3_nt: TGTGCCAGCAGTCCCCGACGGAGAGTGAACACTGAAGCTTTCTTT
cdr3_aa: CASSPRRRVNTEAFF

v_call: TRBV5-4
j_call: TRBJ1-3
clone_size: once
d_call: .
cdr3_nt: TGTGCCAGCAGCTCTGGACAGGGAAACACCATATATTTT
cdr3_aa: CASSSGQGNTIYF

v_call: TRBV6-2/TRBV6-3
j_call: TRBJ1-5
clone_size: few
d_call: TRBD1
cdr3_nt: TGTGCCAGCAGTTACTCGAGAGTGGCAGGGGGCGCCGGGTCCAGCAATCAGCCCCAGCATTTT
cdr3_aa: CASSYSRVAGGAGSSNQPQHF

v_call: TRBV5-4
j_call: TRBJ2-1
clone_size: few
d_call: TRBD2
cdr3_nt: TGTGCCAGCAGCTTGCGTACGGGACTAGCGTACAATGAGCAGTTCTTC
cdr3_aa: CASSLRTGLAYNEQFF

v_call: TRBV19
j_call: TRBJ1-5
clone_size: .
d_call: TRBD1
cdr3_nt: TGTGCCAGTAGTCCAGGGGGTCGGGGCAATCAGCCCCAGCATTTT
cdr3_aa: CASSPGGRGNQPQHF

v_call: TRBV5-1
j_call: TRBJ2-2
clone_size: .
d_call: .
cdr3_nt: TGCGCCAGCAACGGGGGTGGGGACACCGGGGAGCTGTTTTTT
cdr3_aa: CASNGGGDTGELFF

v_call: TRBV5-1
j_call: TRBJ2-5
clone_size: .
d_call: TRBD2
cdr3_nt: TGCGCCAGCAGCTTGTACCCCCCCCGGGGGGTCACCCCAAAGGGGTCGGGAGAGACCCAGTACTTC
cdr3_aa: CASSLYPPRGVTPKGSGETQYF